This T cell receptor (beta chain) was observed in a study of blood T cell repertoires in COVID-19. The repertoire was sequenced with immunoSEQ multiplex PCR; TCRdb's copy has only in-frame clones and lacks some. The profile shows 360,000 or so clones, roughly 91% of them singletons. The CDR3 is 15 amino acids. Germline V gene data show CDR1 as KGHSH and CDR2 as LQKENI. The V gene end was trimmed by 3 bases and the J gene end by 3 bases; junction bases not matched to a gene: 6. Clinical history reported by participants formed the basis on which cohorts were assigned. V is TRBV18 and J is TRBJ2-3; 7 bases map to TRBD1. This receptor was taken from a woman under 40 who had recovered from COVID-19. Sequencing input: PBMCs or T cells enriched from blood (not recorded which). The DNA for the CDR3 is TGTGCCAGCTCACCTAATAGGGGGCTGACAGATACGCAGTATTTT. Encoded protein: CASSPNRGLTDTQYF.